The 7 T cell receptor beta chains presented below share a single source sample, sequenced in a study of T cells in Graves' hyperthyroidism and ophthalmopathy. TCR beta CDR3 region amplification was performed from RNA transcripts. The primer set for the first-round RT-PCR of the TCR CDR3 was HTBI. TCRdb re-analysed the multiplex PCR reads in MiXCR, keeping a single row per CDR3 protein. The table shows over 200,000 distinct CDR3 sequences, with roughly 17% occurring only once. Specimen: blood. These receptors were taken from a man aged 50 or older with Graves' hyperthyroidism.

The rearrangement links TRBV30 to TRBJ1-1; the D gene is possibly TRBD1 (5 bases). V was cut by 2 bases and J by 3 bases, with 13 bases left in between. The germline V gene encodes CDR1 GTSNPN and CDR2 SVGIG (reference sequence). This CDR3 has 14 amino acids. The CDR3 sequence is CAWSRPGWDTEAFF. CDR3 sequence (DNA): TGTGCCTGGAGTAGGCCAGGGTGGGACACTGAAGCTTTCTTT. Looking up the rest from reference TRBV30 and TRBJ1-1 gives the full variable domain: SQTIHQWPATLVQPVGSPLSLECTVEGTSNPNLYWYRQAAGRGLQLLFYSVGIGQISSEVPQNLSASRPQDRQFILSSKKLLLSDSGFYLCAWSRPGWDTEAFFGQGTRLTVV.

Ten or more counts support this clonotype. This CDR3 is CASSPKDEAPNEQFF. In nucleotides, the CDR3 is TGTGCCAGCAGCCCCAAGGACGAGGCCCCCAATGAGCAGTTCTTC. The chain recombines TRBV7-8 with TRBJ2-1, with D uncertain. V lost 5 bases to trimming and J lost 6 bases, with 17 bases between them. The V gene's germline CDR1 is SGHVS and CDR2 FQNEAQ. This CDR3 is 15 amino acids long.

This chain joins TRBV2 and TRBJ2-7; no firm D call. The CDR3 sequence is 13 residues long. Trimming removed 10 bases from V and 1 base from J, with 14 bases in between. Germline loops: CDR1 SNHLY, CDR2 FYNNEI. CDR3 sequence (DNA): TGTGCCACCCAGGACGGCCTGTCCTACGAGCAGTACTTC. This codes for CATQDGLSYEQYF.

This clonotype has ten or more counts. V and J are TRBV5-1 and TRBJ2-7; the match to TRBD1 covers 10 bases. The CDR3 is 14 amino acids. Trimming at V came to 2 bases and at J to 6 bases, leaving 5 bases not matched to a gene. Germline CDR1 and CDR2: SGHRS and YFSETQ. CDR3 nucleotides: TGCGCCAGCAGCTTAGGGACAGGGGTTTTCGAGCAGTACTTC. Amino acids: CASSLGTGVFEQYF.

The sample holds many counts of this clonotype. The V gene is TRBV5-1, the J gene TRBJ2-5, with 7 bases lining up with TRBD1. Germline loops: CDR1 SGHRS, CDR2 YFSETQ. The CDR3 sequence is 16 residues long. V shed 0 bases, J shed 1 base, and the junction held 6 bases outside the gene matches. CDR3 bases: TGCGCCAGCAGCTTGGTAGGGGGCCGTGTCCAAGAGACCCAGTACTTC. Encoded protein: CASSLVGGRVQETQYF. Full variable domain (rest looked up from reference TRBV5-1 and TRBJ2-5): KAGVTQTPRYLIKTRGQQVTLSCSPISGHRSVSWYQQTPGQGLQFLFEYFSETQRNKGNFPGRFSGRQFSNSRSEMNVSTLELGDSALYLCASSLVGGRVQETQYFGPGTRLLVL.

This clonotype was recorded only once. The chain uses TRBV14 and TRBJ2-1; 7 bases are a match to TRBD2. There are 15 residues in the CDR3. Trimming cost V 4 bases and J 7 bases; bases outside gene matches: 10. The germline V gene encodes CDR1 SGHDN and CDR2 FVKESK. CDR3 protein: CASSLLGRGWNEQFF. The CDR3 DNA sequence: TGTGCCAGCAGCCTCCTTGGGCGGGGGTGGAATGAGCAGTTCTTC.

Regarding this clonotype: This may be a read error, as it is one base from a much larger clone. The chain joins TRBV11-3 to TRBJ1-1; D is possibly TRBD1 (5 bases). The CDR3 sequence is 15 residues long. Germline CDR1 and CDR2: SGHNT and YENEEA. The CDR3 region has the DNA TGTGCCAGCAGCTTAGATCGGGGTTTGGACACTGAAGCTTCCTTT. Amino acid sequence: CASSLDRGLDTEASF.